This TCR beta chain derives from a study of type 1 and type 2 diabetes patients. The CDR3 is made up of 14 amino acids. CDR1 and CDR2 from the germline V gene are LNHDA and SQIVND (reference sequence). Between the trimmed V and J ends, which lost 5 bases and 4 bases, there was a span of 14 bases. The PCR template was genomic DNA. Amplification of the beta chain CDR3 used 30 forward and 13 reverse multiplex primers. A single record per CDR3 protein comes from TCRdb applying MiXCR to the multiplex PCR reads. The table has some 250,000 distinct CDR3 sequences, roughly 44% seen once. The chain combines TRBV19 with TRBJ1-2; TRBD1 might be the D (6 bases). This clonotype was sampled from a man aged 18 to 30 with type 2 diabetes. Sample: peripheral blood mononuclear cells (PBMCs). CDR3 sequence (DNA): TGTGCCAGTAGTCCCCGACAGGAGATCTATGGCTACACCTTC. Translation gives CASSPRQEIYGYTF.